The rows below give T cell receptor beta chains drawn from one sample of a study of OX40 agonist ivuxolimab in advanced cancers. Assay: immunoSEQ multiplex PCR; the TCRdb copy retains only in-frame clones and omits some. The sample contains tens of thousands of clones, roughly 87% of which appear only once. Sample: CD4+ or CD8+ T cells sorted from blood, taken in a trial of the OX40 agonist ivuxolimab. These receptors all come from an adult with an advanced solid tumor such as melanoma, head and neck, liver or kidney cancer. Each CDR3 is given with its conserved first and last residue. The order of the fields is D gene, V gene, J gene, clone size, CDR3 protein, CDR3 DNA. The D gene is left open where the match is weak. Expanded clones get a size class; other rows say once, few or many, or leave the size out.

D: TRBD2
V: TRBV10-3
J: TRBJ2-1
size: .
CDR3: CAISATSGEGNEQFF
DNA: TGTGCCATCAGTGCTACTAGCGGGGAAGGAAATGAGCAGTTCTTC

D: .
V: TRBV5-1
J: TRBJ2-3
size: .
CDR3: CASSLAQGAEEQYF
DNA: TGCGCCAGCAGCTTGGCACAGGGAGCGGAGGAGCAGTATTTT

D: TRBD1
V: TRBV9
J: TRBJ1-5
size: .
CDR3: CASSSGQGLYSNQPQHF
DNA: TGTGCCAGCAGCTCCGGACAGGGACTTTATAGCAATCAGCCCCAGCATTTT

D: TRBD1
V: TRBV6-1
J: TRBJ1-4
size: .
CDR3: CASTGQGAGEKLFF
DNA: TGTGCCAGCACTGGACAGGGGGCGGGGGAAAAACTGTTTTTT

D: TRBD1
V: TRBV5-4
J: TRBJ2-1
size: .
CDR3: CASSPPPGQGSEQFF
DNA: TGTGCCAGCAGCCCGCCCCCCGGACAGGGGAGTGAGCAGTTCTTC

D: .
V: TRBV28
J: TRBJ2-6
size: few
CDR3: CASSLPQGTSGANVLTF
DNA: TGTGCCAGCAGTTTACCCCAGGGTACCTCTGGGGCCAACGTCCTGACTTTC

D: .
V: TRBV9
J: TRBJ2-3
size: .
CDR3: CASSVESGDRVTDTQYF
DNA: TGTGCCAGCAGCGTAGAATCGGGCGATCGGGTCACAGATACGCAGTATTTT

D: .
V: TRBV19
J: TRBJ1-5
size: .
CDR3: CASGDTRTGPQHF
DNA: TGTGCCAGTGGAGACACCAGGACCGGGCCCCAGCATTTT

D: TRBD1
V: TRBV7-3
J: TRBJ2-1
size: .
CDR3: CASSPDRGINNEQFF
DNA: TGTGCCAGCAGCCCCGACAGGGGTATTAACAATGAGCAGTTCTTC

D: .
V: TRBV30
J: TRBJ1-1
size: .
CDR3: CAWCQNRPGTEAFF
DNA: TGTGCCTGGTGCCAAAACCGCCCGGGAACTGAAGCTTTCTTT

D: .
V: TRBV10-3
J: TRBJ1-3
size: .
CDR3: CAISEPQGAGNTIYF
DNA: TGTGCCATCAGTGAGCCACAGGGTGCTGGAAACACCATATATTTT

D: .
V: TRBV18
J: TRBJ2-5
size: .
CDR3: CASSRTGVVPYF
DNA: TGTGCCAGCTCTCGCACAGGAGTGGTTCCGTACTTC

D: .
V: TRBV6-5
J: TRBJ2-7
size: once
CDR3: CASSRPYEQYF
DNA: TGTGCCAGCAGTCGACCCTACGAGCAGTACTTC

D: TRBD1
V: TRBV4-1
J: TRBJ1-5
size: .
CDR3: CASSQPGQGGSNQPQHF
DNA: TGCGCCAGCAGCCAACCCGGACAGGGGGGAAGCAATCAGCCCCAGCATTTT

D: .
V: TRBV18
J: TRBJ2-5
size: .
CDR3: CASSPIFPGAKETQYF
DNA: TGTGCCAGCTCACCGATTTTTCCGGGGGCCAAAGAGACCCAGTACTTC

D: TRBD2
V: TRBV10-3
J: TRBJ2-1
size: .
CDR3: CAISESPGLAPNEQFF
DNA: TGTGCCATCAGTGAGTCACCGGGACTAGCGCCCAATGAGCAGTTCTTC

D: TRBD1
V: TRBV6-1
J: TRBJ1-2
size: .
CDR3: CAITSGQNYGYTF
DNA: TGTGCCATAACGTCGGGACAGAACTATGGCTACACCTTC